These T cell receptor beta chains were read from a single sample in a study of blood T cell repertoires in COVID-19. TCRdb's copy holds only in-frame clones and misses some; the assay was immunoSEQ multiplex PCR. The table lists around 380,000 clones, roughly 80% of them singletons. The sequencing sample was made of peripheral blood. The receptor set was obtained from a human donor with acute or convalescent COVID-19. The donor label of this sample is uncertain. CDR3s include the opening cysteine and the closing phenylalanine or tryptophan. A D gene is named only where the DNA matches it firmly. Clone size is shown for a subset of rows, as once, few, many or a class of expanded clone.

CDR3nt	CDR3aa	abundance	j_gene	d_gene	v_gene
TGTGCCAGCAGTACTAATGCCGGAGGCACTGAAGCTTTCTTT	CASSTNAGGTEAFF	.	TRBJ1-1	.	TRBV28
TGCGCCAGCAGCTTATATATAGACAGGTTCTCTGAAGCTTTCTTT	CASSLYIDRFSEAFF	.	TRBJ1-1	.	TRBV5-1
TGTGCCAGCAGTGAAGAGACGACACCTCTGAACACTGAAGCTTTCTTT	CASSEETTPLNTEAFF	.	TRBJ1-1	.	TRBV2
TGTGCCAGCAGTCCCATCCGGGGCCAAGAGACCCAGTACTTC	CASSPIRGQETQYF	.	TRBJ2-5	.	TRBV28
TGCGCCAGCAGTGGAAGACCGACAGGCTACAATCAGCCCCAGCATTTT	CASSGRPTGYNQPQHF	.	TRBJ1-5	.	TRBV10-2
TGTGCCACCTCAGAAACGAACACCGGGGAGCTGTTTTTT	CATSETNTGELFF	.	TRBJ2-2	.	TRBV15
TGTGCCAGCAGCTTGTTGGGGGGGACGGAGACCCAGTACTTC	CASSLLGGTETQYF	.	TRBJ2-5	TRBD2	TRBV5-4
TGTGCCAGTAGTACCCTGGACCCGGGACTCTCTGGAAACACCATATATTTT	CASSTLDPGLSGNTIYF	.	TRBJ1-3	.	TRBV19
TGTGCCAGCAGTGAAGAAAAGCTTTACAATGAGCAGTTCTTC	CASSEEKLYNEQFF	.	TRBJ2-1	.	TRBV6-1
TGTGCCAGCAGCCAAGATAACGGGGTTGGCGGCTACACCTTC	CASSQDNGVGGYTF	.	TRBJ1-2	.	TRBV14
TGTGCCAGCAGCCCGGCGGGCGGGGCTCTGAAGCAGTTCTTC	CASSPAGGALKQFF	.	TRBJ2-1	.	TRBV3-1/TRBV3-2
TGTGCCAGCAGCTTAGGAGCTAAGGAGGATGGCTACACCTTC	CASSLGAKEDGYTF	.	TRBJ1-2	.	TRBV7-9
TGTGCCAGCAGCAAATGGACAGGGTTGAAAGAAGAGGACAATGAGCAGTTCTTC	CASSKWTGLKEEDNEQFF	.	TRBJ2-1	.	TRBV21-1
TGTGCCAGCAGCTTAATGTCTGGGGGGGCCGGGACAGATACGCAGTATTTT	CASSLMSGGAGTDTQYF	.	TRBJ2-3	.	TRBV7-9
TGTGCCAGCAGTTTAGCGGGAGCTAATGAAAAACTGTTTTTT	CASSLAGANEKLFF	.	TRBJ1-4	.	TRBV28
TGTGCCAGCAGTTACCCGCAGGGTGAGCAGTACTTC	CASSYPQGEQYF	.	TRBJ2-7	.	TRBV6-6
TGTGCCAGCAGTTTTGGAGTTACAGGGAACTATGGCTACACCTTC	CASSFGVTGNYGYTF	.	TRBJ1-2	.	TRBV27
TGTGCCAGCAGGCTACAGGGGAACACTGAAGCTTTCTTT	CASRLQGNTEAFF	.	TRBJ1-1	.	TRBV11-2
TGTGCCAGCAGTTCCACCAGGCATGAGACCCAGTACTTC	CASSSTRHETQYF	.	TRBJ2-5	.	TRBV11-3
TGTGCCAGCAGTTTATACCCGACTAGCGGGAGGGGCGAGCAGTACTTC	CASSLYPTSGRGEQYF	.	TRBJ2-7	TRBD2	TRBV27
TGTGCCAGCAGCAAAGACAGAGCTTCTAGCACAGATACGCAGTATTTT	CASSKDRASSTDTQYF	.	TRBJ2-3	.	TRBV7-2
TGTGCCAGCAGTGAACACGGGAGCCGCGGGGGGGAGCAGTACTTC	CASSEHGSRGGEQYF	.	TRBJ2-7	TRBD2	TRBV2
TGTGCCAGTAGCCATTCTCGCGGTGGACAGAACTATGGCTACACCTTC	CASSHSRGGQNYGYTF	.	TRBJ1-2	.	TRBV19
TGTGCCAGCAGCTTACAGAGAGACAGGCGAAATGAAAAACTGTTTTTT	CASSLQRDRRNEKLFF	.	TRBJ1-4	.	TRBV7-2
TGTGCCAGCAGCCAAGATGGTCGGGGCAGGGGGCGAGGCTACACCTTC	CASSQDGRGRGRGYTF	.	TRBJ1-2	TRBD1	TRBV3-1/TRBV3-2
TGTGCCAGCACCGAGCGGGGGTTTGGCACCGGGGAGCTGTTTTTT	CASTERGFGTGELFF	once	TRBJ2-2	TRBD2	TRBV2
TGTGCCAGCAGCTTGCGGGGGGGCCTAACCGGGGAGCTGTTTTTT	CASSLRGGLTGELFF	.	TRBJ2-2	TRBD2	TRBV11-2
TGTGCCAGCAGCTTAGCAGGGGACTATGGCTACACCTTC	CASSLAGDYGYTF	.	TRBJ1-2	.	TRBV5-4
TGTGCCAGCTCACAGCGGGTCACCGGGGAGCTGTTTTTT	CASSQRVTGELFF	.	TRBJ2-2	.	TRBV18
TGTGCCAGCAGTGCCCGGGGACTAGGAGGTTACGAGCAGTACTTC	CASSARGLGGYEQYF	.	TRBJ2-7	TRBD2	TRBV2
TGTGCCAGCAGCTTCGGGACAGGGATTCTCCGCAATCAGCCCCAGCATTTT	CASSFGTGILRNQPQHF	.	TRBJ1-5	TRBD1	TRBV5-8
TGTGCCAGTAGGGACAGGGTGGTCTCCGAGCAGTACTTC	CASRDRVVSEQYF	once	TRBJ2-7	TRBD1	TRBV19
TGTGCCACCAGTGATTGGGGACTAGCGGGGGATTTGGAGACCCAGTACTTC	CATSDWGLAGDLETQYF	.	TRBJ2-5	TRBD2	TRBV24-1
TGCAGCGTTGAAGCCCGTGGGAGGACAGGGTTCGGCTACACCTTC	CSVEARGRTGFGYTF	.	TRBJ1-2	TRBD1	TRBV29-1
TGTGCCAGCAGTTATAGCGGGCTTGGTGGGGATACGCAGTATTTT	CASSYSGLGGDTQYF	.	TRBJ2-3	TRBD2	TRBV6-2/TRBV6-3
TGTGCCAGCAGCTTAGAGGCAACAGGGCGCGAGCAGTTCTTC	CASSLEATGREQFF	.	TRBJ2-1	.	TRBV11-1
TGTGCCAGCAGCTTGACTAGCGGGAGGGCCCTCACCGGGGAGCTGTTTTTT	CASSLTSGRALTGELFF	.	TRBJ2-2	TRBD2	TRBV7-9
TGTGCCAGCAGCTTGAGAGGGTACTATGGCTACACCTTC	CASSLRGYYGYTF	.	TRBJ1-2	.	TRBV5-6
TGTGCCAGCCGGGGGGGACAGTCGAACACTGAAGCTTTCTTT	CASRGGQSNTEAFF	.	TRBJ1-1	TRBD1	TRBV6-5
TGTGCCATCAGTGAGTCGATCCCGGCTAGCGGTCTCTACGAGCAGTACTTC	CAISESIPASGLYEQYF	.	TRBJ2-7	TRBD2	TRBV10-3
TGTGCCAGCAGTTTACACAGGGTGGCCACTGAAGCTTTCTTT	CASSLHRVATEAFF	.	TRBJ1-1	.	TRBV28
TGTGCCAGTAGTATACGGACAGGCGGGCTTGTCTACACCTTC	CASSIRTGGLVYTF	.	TRBJ1-2	TRBD1	TRBV19
TGCGCCAGCAGCCCGACTCCCTCGGGCAATCAGCCCCAGCATTTT	CASSPTPSGNQPQHF	.	TRBJ1-5	.	TRBV5-1
TGTGCCAGCAGTCGTAATTCCGGGACAGCCTACAATGAGCAGTTCTTC	CASSRNSGTAYNEQFF	.	TRBJ2-1	TRBD1	TRBV7-6
TGTGCCAGCAGAGATGGGAGTTACAATGAGCAGTTCTTC	CASRDGSYNEQFF	.	TRBJ2-1	.	TRBV12-3/TRBV12-4
TGTGCCAGCTTAGTAATGAACACTGAAGCTTTCTTT	CASLVMNTEAFF	.	TRBJ1-1	.	TRBV5-8